This entry lists 17 T cell receptor beta chains sequenced from one sample in a study of immune evolution from preneoplasia to lung adenocarcinoma. Clones were read by immunoSEQ multiplex PCR, and TCRdb kept only the in-frame ones, dropping some. The repertoire holds some 9,400 clones, with more than 80% as singletons. Sequencing used FFPE lung adenocarcinoma in situ tissue. The receptors derive from a person aged 65 to 79 with lung adenocarcinoma.

This clone was seen more than once but under ten times. The chain recombines TRBV10-1 with TRBJ1-3; TRBD1 might be the D (6 bases). The CDR3 has 15 residues. Trimming removed 4 bases from V and 2 bases from J, with 12 bases in between. Germline loops: CDR1 WNHNN, CDR2 SYGVQD (reference sequence). The CDR3 is CASSGADSPGNTIYF. The CDR3 nucleotides are TGCGCCAGCAGTGGAGCGGACAGCCCTGGAAACACCATATATTTT.

The sample holds a few counts of this clone. The rearrangement uses TRBV5-4 and TRBJ2-5, with D possibly called TRBD1 or TRBD2 (5 bases each). V was shortened by 0 bases and J by 1 base, with 10 bases between the two germline ends. This CDR3 has 15 amino acids. The V gene's germline CDR1 is SGHNT and CDR2 YYREEE (reference sequence). CDR3 DNA: TGTGCCAGCAGCTTGGTGGGGGTTATCCAAGAGACCCAGTACTTC. This codes for CASSLVGVIQETQYF.

The chain joins TRBV30 to TRBJ1-1; the match to TRBD1 covers 8 bases. The CDR3 runs to 13 residues. The V gene end was trimmed by 3 bases and the J gene end by 3 bases; junction bases not matched to a gene: 3. The germline gives CDR1 GTSNPN, CDR2 SVGIG (reference sequence). This CDR3 reads CAWRVTGDTEAFF. CDR3 in DNA: TGTGCCTGGAGGGTGACAGGGGACACTGAAGCTTTCTTT.

The gene calls are TRBV6-1 and TRBJ2-3, with 12 bases matching TRBD2. Looked up from germline, CDR1 is MNHNS and CDR2 is SASEGT. The CDR3 spans 15 residues. J was trimmed by 4 bases and V by 5 bases; bases with no gene match: 4. The CDR3 DNA follows: TGTGCCAGCAGTCAACTAGCGGGGGGCTCAGATACGCAGTATTTT. This sequence encodes CASSQLAGGSDTQYF.

This chain links TRBV28 with TRBJ2-7; D ambiguous. From germline, CDR1 is MDHEN and CDR2 SYDVKM. The germline V and J ends were trimmed by 5 bases and 1 base, with 9 bases remaining between them. The CDR3 length is 13 residues. The CDR3 nucleotides read TGTGCCAGCAGTGAGAGCCCTTCCTACGAGCAGTACTTC. It yields the protein CASSESPSYEQYF.

The chain joins TRBV10-1 to TRBJ1-3; D remains unclear. V was pared by 2 bases and J by 2 bases, with 7 bases between. Germline V lookup: CDR1 WNHNN, CDR2 SYGVQD (reference sequence). CDR3 length: 14 amino acids. This CDR3 reads CASSENPAGNTIYF. DNA for the CDR3: TGCGCCAGCAGTGAGAACCCCGCTGGAAACACCATATATTTT.

CDR3 in DNA: TGTGCCTGGAGTGAGGGGGTGCGAGAAAAACTGTTTTTT. This translates into CAWSEGVREKLFF. The J gene is TRBJ1-4, the V gene TRBV30; D perhaps matches TRBD1 (6 bases). The V gene lost 1 base and the J gene lost 8 bases, with 11 bases spanning the gap. The CDR3 is made up of 13 amino acids. Per the germline V gene, CDR1 is GTSNPN and CDR2 is SVGIG (reference sequence).

V and J are TRBV10-3 and TRBJ2-7, with D unclear. Per germline, CDR1 ENHRY and CDR2 SYGVKD. V lost 4 bases, J lost 6 bases, and 13 bases lay in between. This CDR3 has 13 amino acids. CDR3 DNA sequence: TGTGCCATCAGTGCGGGCGCAATCAGCGAGCAGTACTTC. Translated, it gives CAISAGAISEQYF.

The chain carries TRBV4-1 and TRBJ2-2; 7 nucleotides match TRBD1. V was pared by 4 bases and J by 3 bases, with 5 bases of the junction left unmatched. The CDR3 extends over 15 amino acids. Germline lookup yields CDR1 MGHRA and CDR2 YSYEKL. The CDR3 here is CASSRDSWDTGELFF. The CDR3 DNA reads TGCGCCAGCAGCCGGGACAGTTGGGACACCGGGGAGCTGTTTTTT.

The rearrangement uses TRBV7-9 and TRBJ2-7; D is undetermined. Germline assignment: CDR1 SEHNR and CDR2 FQNEAQ (reference sequence). The CDR3 is 11 amino acids. The V and J ends lost 5 bases and 6 bases respectively, with 8 bases between them. The CDR3 spells CASSQFGEQYF. CDR3 in DNA: TGTGCCAGCAGCCAGTTTGGCGAGCAGTACTTC.

This chain links TRBV19 with TRBJ2-2; D may match TRBD1 or TRBD2 (5 bases each). The CDR3 runs to 15 residues. Trimming cost V 5 bases and J 4 bases, with 14 bases left between them. CDR1 and CDR2 from the germline V gene are LNHDA and SQIVND (reference sequence). The CDR3 bases are TGTGCCAGTAGTCCCGGGACGGGAATCACCGGGGAGCTGTTTTTT. Translated, it gives CASSPGTGITGELFF.

The chain links TRBV4-1 to TRBJ2-5, with D possibly TRBD2 on 6 matching bases. Looked up from germline, CDR1 is MGHRA and CDR2 is YSYEKL. V was cut by 3 bases and J by 2 bases, with 16 bases left in between. The CDR3 contains 16 residues. The CDR3 nucleotides are TGCGCCAGCAGCCAGGAACCGGGACTCCAACAAGAGACCCAGTACTTC. Translation: CASSQEPGLQQETQYF.

The chain uses TRBV19 and TRBJ1-5; 7 bases fit TRBD1. CDR1 is LNHDA and CDR2 is SQIVND in the germline V gene (reference sequence). V lost 5 bases, J lost 0 bases, and 4 bases stayed unmatched. The CDR3 length is 15 residues. Here the CDR3 DNA reads TGTGCCAGTAGTGACCGACAGGGTAGCAATCAGCCCCAGCATTTT. Its protein is CASSDRQGSNQPQHF.

The chain joins TRBV2 to TRBJ2-7, with 7 bases lining up with TRBD2. V was pared by 7 bases and J by 6 bases, with 9 bases of the junction left unmatched. Germline-derived CDR1 and CDR2 are SNHLY and FYNNEI. The CDR3 totals 13 residues. The DNA of the CDR3 is TGTGCCAGCACCAGCGCAGGGAGGGGCGAGCAGTACTTC. Amino acid sequence: CASTSAGRGEQYF. The full variable domain, rest sourced from reference TRBV2 and TRBJ2-7, is EPEVTQTPSHQVTQMGQEVILRCVPISNHLYFYWYRQILGQKVEFLVSFYNNEISEKSEIFDDQFSVERPDGSNFTLKIRSTKLEDSAMYFCASTSAGRGEQYFGPGTRLTVT.

Here the CDR3 reads CASSRQGHEQYF. DNA of the CDR3: TGTGCCAGCAGCCGACAGGGCCACGAGCAGTACTTC. The chain recombines TRBV11-2 with TRBJ2-7, with 7 positions matching TRBD1. There are 12 residues in the CDR3. Germline V lookup: CDR1 SGHAT, CDR2 FQNNGV. V gave up 5 bases and J gave up 5 bases; unmatched junction bases: 3.

This chain joins TRBV5-1 and TRBJ2-1; D ambiguous. Trimming cost V 7 bases and J 10 bases, with 12 bases left between them. There are 11 residues in the CDR3. Germline V lookup: CDR1 SGHRS, CDR2 YFSETQ. The CDR3 is CASGIAGEQFF. The CDR3 DNA is TGCGCCAGCGGTATAGCAGGCGAGCAGTTCTTC.

The chain has TRBV7-6 and TRBJ1-1, with 7 bases matching TRBD1. The CDR3 totals 12 residues. Germline assignment: CDR1 SGHVS and CDR2 FNYEAQ. Unmatched junction bases numbered 2, after V lost 5 bases and J lost 5 bases. The CDR3 here is CASSPRGTEAFF. The CDR3 DNA follows: TGTGCCAGCAGCCCCAGGGGGACTGAAGCTTTCTTT.